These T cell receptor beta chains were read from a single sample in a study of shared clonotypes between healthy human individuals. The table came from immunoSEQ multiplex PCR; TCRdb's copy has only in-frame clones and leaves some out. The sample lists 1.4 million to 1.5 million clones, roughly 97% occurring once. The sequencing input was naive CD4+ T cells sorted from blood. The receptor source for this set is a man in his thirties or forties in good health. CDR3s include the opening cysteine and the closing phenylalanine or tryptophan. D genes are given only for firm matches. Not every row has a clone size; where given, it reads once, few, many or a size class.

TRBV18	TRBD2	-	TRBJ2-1	CASSIAGVSNEQFF	TGTGCCAGCTCAATAGCGGGAGTTTCCAATGAGCAGTTCTTC
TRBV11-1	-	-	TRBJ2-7	CASSLAPRAGTYEQYF	TGTGCCAGCAGCTTAGCGCCCCGAGCAGGGACCTACGAGCAGTACTTC
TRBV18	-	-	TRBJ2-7	CASSPIPGPSYEQYF	TGTGCCAGCTCACCAATACCAGGGCCCTCCTACGAGCAGTACTTC
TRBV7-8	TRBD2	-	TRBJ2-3	CASSSVREGTDTQYF	TGTGCCAGCAGTTCAGTGCGGGAGGGCACAGATACGCAGTATTTT
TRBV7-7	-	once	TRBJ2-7	CASSLAASGTGYEQYF	TGTGCCAGCAGCTTAGCGGCTAGCGGGACAGGGTACGAGCAGTACTTC
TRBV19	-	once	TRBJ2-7	CASSIPGGRYEQYF	TGTGCCAGTAGTATTCCCGGCGGCCGGTACGAGCAGTACTTC
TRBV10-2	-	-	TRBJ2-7	CASTSINRNLGEQYF	TGCGCCAGCACCTCCATAAACAGGAATTTGGGCGAGCAGTACTTC
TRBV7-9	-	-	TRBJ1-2	CASRRDRLPWRLLYGYTF	TGTGCCAGCAGACGCGACAGACTCCCCTGGAGACTCCTCTATGGCTACACCTTC
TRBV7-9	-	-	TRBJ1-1	CASSLSGIRPEAFF	TGTGCCAGCAGTTTAAGTGGAATTCGGCCTGAAGCTTTCTTT
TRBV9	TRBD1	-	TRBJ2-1	CASSIGTGTYNEQFF	TGTGCCAGCAGTATAGGGACAGGGACCTACAATGAGCAGTTCTTC
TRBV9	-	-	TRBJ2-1	CASSVVGTIREQFF	TGTGCCAGCAGCGTAGTAGGTACGATACGTGAGCAGTTCTTC
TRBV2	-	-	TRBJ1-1	CANIPEVGETEAFF	TGTGCCAACATCCCAGAGGTGGGTGAGACTGAAGCTTTCTTT
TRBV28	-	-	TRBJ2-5	CASSFGGARETQYF	TGTGCCAGCAGTTTTGGGGGGGCCCGAGAGACCCAGTACTTC
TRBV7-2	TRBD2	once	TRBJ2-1	CASSPQQREISLEQFF	TGTGCCAGCAGCCCACAGCAGCGGGAAATATCTCTCGAGCAGTTCTTC
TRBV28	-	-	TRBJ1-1	CASIPFTNTEAFF	TGTGCCAGCATCCCTTTTACGAACACTGAAGCTTTCTTT
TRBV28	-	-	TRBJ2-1	CASSSGATLQYNEQFF	TGTGCCAGCAGTTCCGGGGCGACCCTTCAATACAATGAGCAGTTCTTC
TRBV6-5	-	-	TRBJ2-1	CASSSGASGEQFF	TGTGCCAGCAGTTCAGGGGCCTCCGGGGAGCAGTTCTTC
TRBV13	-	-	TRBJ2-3	CASSQQGPDTQYF	TGTGCCAGCAGCCAACAGGGCCCAGATACGCAGTATTTT
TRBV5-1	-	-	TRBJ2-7	CASSLKRASHEQYF	TGCGCCAGCAGCCTGAAGAGGGCCAGCCACGAGCAGTACTTC
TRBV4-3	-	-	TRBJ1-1	CASSEGHWGVDTEAFF	TGCGCCAGCAGCGAAGGCCATTGGGGGGTTGACACTGAAGCTTTCTTT
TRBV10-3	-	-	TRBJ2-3	CATSGVGGQDTQYF	TGTGCCACCTCGGGTGTTGGTGGACAAGATACGCAGTATTTT
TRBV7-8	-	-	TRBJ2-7	CASRQVYEQYF	TGTGCCAGCAGACAGGTCTACGAGCAGTACTTC